Presented here are 25 T cell receptor beta chains from one specimen sequenced in a study of spatial heterogeneity in lung cancer. The time point denotes: sample taken at primary tumor resection. No cell sorting; template was whole RNA from tumor, lung tissue or PBMC. TCRdb passed the 5' RACE reads through MiXCR, listing each CDR3 protein once. The data show under 40,000 distinct CDR3 sequences, 4.5% to 6% seen once. The specimen was PBMCs, collected at surgery. These receptors originate from a male donor with early-stage non-small cell lung cancer.

This clonotype was observed a handful of times. This sequence joins TRBV27 and TRBJ1-2; D may be TRBD1 (5 bases). V was trimmed by 2 bases and J by 8 bases, leaving 9 bases between them. Germline V lookup: CDR1 MNHEY, CDR2 SMNVEV (reference sequence). This CDR3 is 12 amino acids long. CDR3 coding DNA: TGTGCCAGCAGTTTAGGAGGGGACGGCTACACCTTC. Its protein product is CASSLGGDGYTF.

The chain recombines TRBV6-5 with TRBJ2-3, with 7 bases matching TRBD1. The CDR3 covers 18 residues. CDR1 MNHEY and CDR2 SVGAGI come from the germline V gene. Trimming at V came to 0 bases and at J to 2 bases, leaving 11 bases not matched to a gene. The CDR3 region is CASSYSAGQAENTDTQYF. DNA for the CDR3: TGTGCCAGCAGTTACTCCGCCGGACAGGCGGAAAACACAGATACGCAGTATTTT.

This clonotype was detected many times. The CDR3 DNA follows: TGTGCCAGCAGCTCGGAGAGAGGACTTTCTGGAAACACCATATATTTT. Its protein is CASSSERGLSGNTIYF. The chain uses TRBV7-9 and TRBJ1-3; no firm D call. Looked up from germline, CDR1 is SEHNR and CDR2 is FQNEAQ (reference sequence). The CDR3 totals 16 residues. V was shortened by 4 bases and J by 1 base, with 14 bases between the two germline ends.

This clonotype was seen ten or more times. This chain joins TRBV12-3 or TRBV12-4 and TRBJ1-5, with TRBD1 matching 9 bases. The CDR3 is 17 amino acids. The V gene end was trimmed by 2 bases and the J gene end by 1 base; junction bases not matched to a gene: 6. The CDR3 spells CASSLYGTGLSNQPQHF. In nucleotides, the CDR3 is TGTGCCAGCAGTTTATACGGGACAGGGTTGAGCAATCAGCCCCAGCATTTT.

This chain links TRBV6-6 with TRBJ1-4, with TRBD1 matching 8 bases. The germline gives CDR1 MNHNY, CDR2 SVGAGI (reference sequence). V lost 6 bases and J lost 3; bases outside the gene matches: 3. The length of the CDR3 is 14 residues. In DNA form, the CDR3 reads TGTGCCAGCAGCTTCAGGGGGCCTAATGAAAAACTGTTTTTT. Translation: CASSFRGPNEKLFF.

The chain couples TRBV14 to TRBJ1-2; a possible D gene is TRBD1 (5 bases). The CDR3 spans 12 residues. The germline V gene encodes CDR1 SGHDN and CDR2 FVKESK. Trimming removed 2 bases from V and 7 bases from J, with 8 bases in between. The chain's CDR3 is CASSQPGLGYTF. In DNA form, the CDR3 reads TGTGCCAGCAGCCAACCAGGGCTTGGCTACACCTTC.

This clonotype appeared many times. The rearrangement links TRBV20-1 to TRBJ1-1, with D unresolved. Germline-derived CDR1 and CDR2 are DFQATT and SNEGSKA (reference sequence). The CDR3 is 11 amino acids. Trimming removed 2 bases at V and 0 bases at J, with 1 base between. The DNA of the CDR3 is TGCAGTGCTAGAATGAACACTGAAGCTTTCTTT. Its protein is CSARMNTEAFF.

This clonotype was found many times. This chain uses TRBV23-1 with TRBJ1-5; D gene ambiguous. TRBV23-1 is an ORF, and what it does is uncertain. The CDR3 is made up of 11 amino acids. V was trimmed by 3 bases and J by 5 bases, leaving 2 bases between them. CDR3 nucleotide sequence: TGCGCCAGCAGTCATGATCAGCCCCAGCATTTT. It translates to CASSHDQPQHF.

The sample holds many counts of this clonotype. The V call is TRBV5-1, the J call TRBJ2-5; 12 nucleotides match TRBD2. V was clipped by 0 bases and J by 2 bases; unmatched bases: 2. Germline lookup yields CDR1 SGHRS and CDR2 YFSETQ. The CDR3 sequence is 16 residues long. The CDR3 region has the DNA TGCGCCAGCAGCTTGGCCCTAGCGGGGGGGCAAGAGACCCAGTACTTC. Translated, it gives CASSLALAGGQETQYF.

This chain joins TRBV18 and TRBJ1-5; no reliable D call. The germline V gene has CDR1 KGHSH and CDR2 LQKENI. V lost 2 bases to trimming and J lost 4 bases, with 6 bases between them. The CDR3 spans 13 residues. The CDR3 sequence is CASSPGQNQPQHF. CDR3 bases: TGTGCCAGCTCACCAGGGCAGAATCAGCCCCAGCATTTT.

This clonotype was seen repeatedly, ten times or more. J is TRBJ2-2 and V is TRBV7-8; D possibly uses TRBD1 or TRBD2 (5 bases each). Trimming left V 2 bases short and J 2 bases short, with 15 bases between. The germline CDR1 and CDR2 sequences are SGHVS and FQNEAQ. CDR3 size: 17 residues. The CDR3 reads CASSLRETGLNTGELFF. CDR3 coding DNA: TGTGCCAGCAGCTTACGGGAAACAGGTTTAAACACCGGGGAGCTGTTTTTT.

This clonotype showed up many times. Here the CDR3 reads CASRADTTKNIQYF. CDR3 nucleotide sequence: TGTGCCAGCAGAGCGGACACCACCAAAAACATTCAGTACTTC. This chain links TRBV6-2 or TRBV6-3 with TRBJ2-4, with D possibly called TRBD1 or TRBD2 (5 bases each). The CDR3 has 14 residues. V was cut by 6 bases and J by 2 bases, with 11 bases left in between. The V gene's germline CDR1 is MNHEY and CDR2 SVGEGT.

This clonotype was found a few times. The chain has TRBV2 and TRBJ1-4, with D unclear. The V and J ends lost 5 bases and 8 bases respectively, with 15 bases between them. This CDR3 is built from 14 residues. The germline gives CDR1 SNHLY, CDR2 FYNNEI. DNA of the CDR3: TGTGCCAGCAGTTTACGGAGGGAGTACGAAAAACTGTTTTTT. This sequence encodes CASSLRREYEKLFF.

There are many counts of this clonotype. The chain's CDR3 is CASSLERETEAFF. The CDR3 nucleotides are TGTGCCAGCAGCTTAGAAAGGGAGACTGAAGCTTTCTTT. This chain links TRBV7-9 with TRBJ1-1, with D unclear. Germline CDR1 SEHNR, CDR2 FQNEAQ (reference sequence). The CDR3 contains 13 residues. Trimming left V 1 base short and J 5 bases short, with 8 bases between.

CDR3 nucleotides: TGTGCCACCAGCAGGCTAGCGGGGTCAGATACGCAGTATTTT. It translates to CATSRLAGSDTQYF. This chain links TRBV15 with TRBJ2-3; 9 bases fit TRBD2. The CDR3 is 14 amino acids. V gave up 3 bases and J gave up 4 bases; unmatched junction bases: 2. Germline-derived CDR1 and CDR2 are LNHNV and YYDKDF (reference sequence).

The chain recombines TRBV29-1 with TRBJ2-6; no clear D gene. Per the germline V gene, CDR1 is SQVTM and CDR2 is ANQGSEA. This CDR3 contains 16 residues. The V end lost 5 bases, the J end lost 0 bases, and 14 bases lay between the germline ends. This chain's CDR3 is CSVPVAPGSGANVLTF. The CDR3 DNA reads TGCAGCGTTCCGGTCGCACCAGGCTCTGGGGCCAACGTCCTGACTTTC.

This clonotype was picked up many times. This sequence joins TRBV28 and TRBJ1-6; D is perhaps TRBD1 (5 bases). Germline CDR1 reads MDHEN; CDR2 reads SYDVKM. The CDR3 has 16 residues. Trimming took 7 bases from V and 9 from J, leaving 22 bases between them. This chain's CDR3 is CASKGQGVALASPLHF. DNA of the CDR3: TGTGCCAGCAAGGGTCAAGGGGTGGCTTTAGCTTCACCCCTCCACTTT.

The chain joins TRBV6-6 to TRBJ1-5; TRBD1 matches 7 bases. Germline V gene lookup returns CDR1 MNHNY and CDR2 SVGAGI (reference sequence). This CDR3 has 15 residues. J gave up 11 bases and V 2 bases, and 12 bases lay outside the gene matches. The CDR3 DNA reads as TGTGCCAGCAGTTACGCGAGGGGGCTCGAGGTGTCCCAGCATTTT. Its protein product is CASSYARGLEVSQHF.

This clonotype came up many times. This chain connects TRBV19 to TRBJ2-4, with TRBD2 matching 8 bases. V shed 5 bases and J 6 bases; nucleotides not matched to a gene: 9. Germline CDR1 LNHDA, CDR2 SQIVND (reference sequence). This CDR3 has 15 amino acids. Here the CDR3 DNA reads TGTGCCAGTAGTTTCAGCGGGGGTGCCGGAAACATTCAGTACTTC. Amino acid sequence: CASSFSGGAGNIQYF.

This clonotype was seen ten or more times. The rearrangement uses TRBV12-5 and TRBJ2-1; TRBD2 matches at 12 bases. CDR1 is LGHNT, CDR2 FRNRAP, per germline. V was pared by 2 bases and J by 8 bases, with 4 bases of the junction left unmatched. This CDR3 is built from 15 residues. The CDR3 nucleotides are TGTGCTAGTGGTTTGTCGACTAGCGGGGGCTATGAGCAGTTCTTC. Protein sequence: CASGLSTSGGYEQFF. Using reference TRBV12-5 and TRBJ2-1 for the parts outside the CDR3, the full variable domain is DARVTQTPRHKVTEMGQEVTMRCQPILGHNTVFWYRQTMMQGLELLAYFRNRAPLDDSGMPKDRFSAEMPDATLATLKIQPSEPRDSAVYFCASGLSTSGGYEQFFGPGTRLTVL.

This clonotype was counted a few times. The chain links TRBV7-2 to TRBJ1-2, with D perhaps matching TRBD1 (5 bases). Germline V lookup: CDR1 SGHTA, CDR2 FQGNSA. The V and J ends lost 4 bases and 4 bases respectively, with 13 bases between them. The CDR3 is 14 residues long. CDR3 loop: CASSSSGGSYGYTF. As DNA, the CDR3 is TGTGCCAGCAGCTCCTCTGGGGGGTCCTATGGCTACACCTTC. The whole variable domain, remainder taken from reference TRBV7-2 and TRBJ1-2, is GAGVSQSPSNKVTEKGKDVELRCDPISGHTALYWYRQSLGQGLEFLIYFQGNSAPDKSGLPSDRFSAERTGGSVSTLTIQRTQQEDSAVYLCASSSSGGSYGYTFGSGTRLTVV.

This clonotype was observed at least ten times. This rearrangement joins TRBV28 to TRBJ1-1; no clear D. The CDR3 has 15 residues. In germline, CDR1 is MDHEN, CDR2 SYDVKM. V lost 6 bases and J 7 bases, leaving 21 bases between the germline ends. CDR3 bases: TGTGCCAGCAGATCGACCGGGCCGATGCCCCGTGAAGCTTTCTTT. Translating it yields CASRSTGPMPREAFF.

This clonotype was seen a few times. The J gene is TRBJ2-7, the V gene TRBV29-1; 10 nucleotides line up with TRBD1. CDR1 SQVTM and CDR2 ANQGSEA come from the germline V gene. This CDR3 comprises 12 residues. Trimming cost V 5 bases and J 5 bases; bases outside gene matches: 3. In DNA, the CDR3 is TGCAGCGTTACGGGACAGGGGAACGAGCAGTACTTC. This sequence encodes CSVTGQGNEQYF.

This clonotype was found many times. V usage is TRBV18 and J usage is TRBJ2-1, with TRBD1 matching 8 bases. The V segment lost 4 bases and the J segment 7 bases; nucleotides outside the gene matches: 12. Germline loops: CDR1 KGHSH, CDR2 LQKENI. The CDR3 covers 16 residues. CDR3 bases: TGTGCCAGCTCACTTTTAGAGGGACAGGCGGGTAATGAGCAGTTCTTC. Translation gives CASSLLEGQAGNEQFF.

This clonotype was seen more than once but under ten times. The chain combines TRBV9 with TRBJ2-3, with D uncertain. This CDR3 spans 16 amino acids. Germline CDR1 and CDR2: SGDLS and YYNGEE. Trimming shortened V by 0 bases and J by 3 bases, and 14 bases separated the two germline ends. The CDR3 region has the DNA TGTGCCAGCAGCGTAGCTACCCCGGTCCATACAGATACGCAGTATTTT. The encoded protein is CASSVATPVHTDTQYF.